This T cell receptor (beta chain) was profiled in a study of blood T cell repertoires in COVID-19. Study-level background: COVID-19 samples from acute and convalescent phases originated in the United States, Italy and Spain. The analysed material was cDNA or gDNA that came from T cells, B-cell-depleted T cells, or PBMCs.

This CDR3 comprises 12 residues. V lost 5 bases to trimming and J lost 6 bases, with 8 bases between them. Study processing details: Nucleated cell counts were estimated from reference gene primer amplification. Profiling relied on immunoSEQ multiplex PCR, and the TCRdb table lists in-frame clones only, not all of them. The D gene and trimming were derived from the DNA, and the V and J assignments and clone size from that table. The sample contains 9,500 to 11,000 clones, 89% of which appear only once. The receptor was derived from a human donor in a cohort sampled during active COVID-19. Sequencing input: peripheral blood. V gene TRBV12-3 or TRBV12-4 combines with J gene TRBJ2-1, with D tentatively TRBD2 (7 bases). This chain's CDR3 is CASSRGGNEQFF. CDR3 sequence (DNA): TGTGCCAGCAGTAGGGGGGGCAATGAGCAGTTCTTC.